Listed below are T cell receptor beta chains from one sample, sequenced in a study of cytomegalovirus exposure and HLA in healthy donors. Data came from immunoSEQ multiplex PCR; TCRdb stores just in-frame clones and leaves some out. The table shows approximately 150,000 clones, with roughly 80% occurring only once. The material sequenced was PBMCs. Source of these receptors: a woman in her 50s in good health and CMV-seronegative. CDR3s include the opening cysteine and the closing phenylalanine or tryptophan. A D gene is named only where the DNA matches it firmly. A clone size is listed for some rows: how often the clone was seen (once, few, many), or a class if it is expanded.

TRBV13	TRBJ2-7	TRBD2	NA	CASSQRGLGSYEQYF	TGTGCCAGCAGCCAGAGGGGACTAGGTTCCTACGAGCAGTACTTC
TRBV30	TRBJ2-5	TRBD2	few	CAWLHGLAVYQETQYF	TGTGCCTGGCTACACGGACTAGCGGTGTACCAAGAGACCCAGTACTTC
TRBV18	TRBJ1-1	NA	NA	CASSPSKNTEAFF	TGTGCCAGCTCACCATCAAAGAACACTGAAGCTTTCTTT
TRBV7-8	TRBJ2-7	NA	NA	CASSLGYQVTYEQYF	TGTGCCAGCAGCTTAGGGTACCAGGTTACCTACGAGCAGTACTTC
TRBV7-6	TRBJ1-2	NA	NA	CASSLGTVGYGYTF	TGTGCCAGCAGCTTAGGGACAGTTGGATATGGCTACACCTTC
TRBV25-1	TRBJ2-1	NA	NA	CASSVGLGSSYNEQFF	TGTGCCAGCAGCGTCGGTCTGGGGAGCTCCTACAATGAGCAGTTCTTC
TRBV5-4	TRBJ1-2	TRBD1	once	CASSWDSYGYTF	TGTGCCAGCAGTTGGGACAGCTATGGCTACACCTTC
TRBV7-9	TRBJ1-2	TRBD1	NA	CASSLSGQGALGYTF	TGTGCCAGCAGCTTATCCGGCCAGGGGGCGCTTGGCTACACCTTC
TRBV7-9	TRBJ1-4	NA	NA	CASSLTGRNEKLFF	TGTGCCAGCAGCCTAACAGGCCGTAATGAAAAACTGTTTTTT
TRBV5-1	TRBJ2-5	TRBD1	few	CASSSGTGSGETQYF	TGCGCCAGCAGCTCCGGGACAGGGTCGGGGGAGACCCAGTACTTC
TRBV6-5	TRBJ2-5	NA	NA	CASSYSMGWEQYF	TGTGCCAGCAGTTACTCGATGGGGTGGGAGCAGTACTTC
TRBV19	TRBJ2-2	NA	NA	CASSIRTANTGELFF	TGTGCCAGTAGTATTCGGACAGCGAACACCGGGGAGCTGTTTTTT
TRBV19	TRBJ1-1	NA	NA	CASSLVTGEAFF	TGTGCCAGTAGTCTAGTCACGGGAGAAGCTTTCTTT
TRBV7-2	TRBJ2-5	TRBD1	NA	CASSPGQAGQETQYF	TGTGCCAGCAGCCCAGGACAGGCGGGTCAAGAGACCCAGTACTTC
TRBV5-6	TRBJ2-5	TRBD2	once	CASGSGGSPQETQYF	TGTGCCAGCGGCTCGGGGGGATCCCCTCAAGAGACCCAGTACTTC
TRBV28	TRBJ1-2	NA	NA	CASSTQRGGGGGYTF	TGTGCCAGCAGTACCCAACGGGGGGGCGGCGGAGGCTACACCTTC
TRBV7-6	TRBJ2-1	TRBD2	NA	CASSYGTSLIDEQFF	TGTGCCAGCAGTTATGGGACTAGCTTGATCGATGAGCAGTTCTTC
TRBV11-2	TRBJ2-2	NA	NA	CASSLTPNTGELFF	TGTGCCAGCAGCTTAACTCCAAACACCGGGGAGCTGTTTTTT
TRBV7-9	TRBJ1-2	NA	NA	CASSGPLNYGYTF	TGTGCCAGCAGTGGCCCTTTAAACTATGGCTACACCTTC
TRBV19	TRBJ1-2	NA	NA	CASTPRVGNYGYTF	TGTGCCAGTACTCCCCGGGTCGGTAACTATGGCTACACCTTC
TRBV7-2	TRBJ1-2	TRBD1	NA	CASSLKGASGYTF	TGTGCCAGCAGCTTAAAGGGGGCCAGTGGCTACACCTTC
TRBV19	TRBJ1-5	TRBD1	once	CASSTMTGEGNQPQHF	TGTGCCAGTAGTACAATGACAGGGGAAGGCAATCAGCCCCAGCATTTT
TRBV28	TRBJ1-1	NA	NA	CASSPGSSTTAFF	TGTGCCAGCAGTCCCGGGTCTTCTACTACGGCTTTCTTT
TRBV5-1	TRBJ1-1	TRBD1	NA	CASSLAGTGEEAFF	TGCGCCAGCAGCTTGGCCGGGACAGGGGAGGAAGCTTTCTTT
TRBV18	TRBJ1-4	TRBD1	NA	CASSWGQGSGEKLFF	TGTGCCAGCTCGTGGGGACAGGGAAGTGGTGAAAAACTGTTTTTT
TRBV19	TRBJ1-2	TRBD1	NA	CASREGGLHGYTF	TGTGCCAGTAGGGAAGGGGGCTTGCATGGCTACACCTTC
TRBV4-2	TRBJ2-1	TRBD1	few	CASSQEKGGAYNEQFF	TGTGCCAGCAGCCAAGAAAAAGGGGGCGCTTACAATGAGCAGTTCTTC